The clone carrying this T cell receptor beta chain appeared many times. V was clipped by 3 bases and J by 4 bases, with 11 bases between them. Germline values: CDR1 SGHTA, CDR2 FQGNSA. The CDR3 spans 14 residues. Time point meaning: patch test 1, 2 weeks after DPC sensitization. Stated treatment: therapeutic diphenylcyclopropenone sensitization with weekly scalp DPC. TCRdb reprocessed the RACE reads with MiXCR, giving one entry per CDR3 protein. Seen here are around 110,000 distinct CDR3 sequences, 9.5% to 13% observed once, and the top ten hold approximately 1.4%. The data are from a study of human T cells and chemical hapten exposure.

This TCR derives from a woman between 50 and 59 years old with alopecia areata. Some clones in this sample may be carry-over from other donors' samples. This sequence joins TRBV7-2 and TRBJ2-3; D tentatively fits TRBD1 or TRBD2 (5 bases each). The input for sequencing was whole blood, taken in connection with sensitization to the hapten diphenylcyclopropenone (DPC). CDR3 region: CASSFGRDADTQYF. DNA of the CDR3: TGTGCCAGCAGCTTTGGTAGGGACGCAGATACGCAGTATTTT.